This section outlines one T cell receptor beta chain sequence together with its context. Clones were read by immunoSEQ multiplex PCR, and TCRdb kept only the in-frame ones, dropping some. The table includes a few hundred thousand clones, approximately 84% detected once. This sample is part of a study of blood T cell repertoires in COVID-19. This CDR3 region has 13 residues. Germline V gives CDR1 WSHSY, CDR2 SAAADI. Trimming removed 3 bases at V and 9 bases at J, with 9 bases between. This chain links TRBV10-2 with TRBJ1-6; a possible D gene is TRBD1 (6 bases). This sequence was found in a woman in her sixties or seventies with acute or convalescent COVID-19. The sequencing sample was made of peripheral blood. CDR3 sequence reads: CASSEQGSSPLHF. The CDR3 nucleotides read TGCGCCAGCAGTGAACAGGGATCTTCACCCCTCCACTTT.